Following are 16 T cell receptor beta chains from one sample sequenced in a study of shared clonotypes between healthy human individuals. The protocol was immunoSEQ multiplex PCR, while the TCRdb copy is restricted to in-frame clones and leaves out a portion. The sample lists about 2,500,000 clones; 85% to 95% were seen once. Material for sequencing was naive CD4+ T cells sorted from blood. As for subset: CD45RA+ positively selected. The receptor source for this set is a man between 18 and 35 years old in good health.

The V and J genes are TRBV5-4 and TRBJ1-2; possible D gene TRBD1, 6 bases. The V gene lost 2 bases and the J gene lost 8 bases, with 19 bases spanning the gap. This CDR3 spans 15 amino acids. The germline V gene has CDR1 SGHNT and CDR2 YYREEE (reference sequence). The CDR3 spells CASSFPGTTGKGYTF. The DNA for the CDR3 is TGTGCCAGCAGCTTTCCCGGGACAACCGGAAAAGGCTACACCTTC.

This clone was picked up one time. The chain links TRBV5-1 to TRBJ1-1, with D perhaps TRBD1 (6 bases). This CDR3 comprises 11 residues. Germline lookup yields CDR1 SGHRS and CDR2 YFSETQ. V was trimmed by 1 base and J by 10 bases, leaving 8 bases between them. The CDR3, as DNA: TGCGCCAGCAGCTTGCAGGGGAGAGCTTTCTTT. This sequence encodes CASSLQGRAFF.

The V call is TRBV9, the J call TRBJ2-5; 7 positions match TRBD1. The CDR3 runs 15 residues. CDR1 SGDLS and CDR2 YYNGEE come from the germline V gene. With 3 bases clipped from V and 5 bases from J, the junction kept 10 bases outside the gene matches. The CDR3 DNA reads TGTGCCAGCAGCGCCCTTCCCGGGACAGAGGAGACCCAGTACTTC. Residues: CASSALPGTEETQYF.

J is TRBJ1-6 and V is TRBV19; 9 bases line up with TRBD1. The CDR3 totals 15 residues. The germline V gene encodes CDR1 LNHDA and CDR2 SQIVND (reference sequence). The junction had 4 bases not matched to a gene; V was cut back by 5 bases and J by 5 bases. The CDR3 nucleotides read TGTGCCAGTAGTGCGGGGACAGGGAATAATTCACCCCTCCACTTT. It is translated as CASSAGTGNNSPLHF.

The CDR3 nucleotides are TGTGCCAGCAGCCGGTTCGGGACCAGCTCTGGAAACACCATATATTTT. Translating gives CASSRFGTSSGNTIYF. The chain has TRBV5-6 and TRBJ1-3; a weak D match, TRBD1 (5 bases). With 4 bases removed from V and 0 bases from J, the gap between germline ends came to 14 bases. The CDR3 is 16 amino acids. The germline CDR1 and CDR2 sequences are SGHDT and YYEEEE.

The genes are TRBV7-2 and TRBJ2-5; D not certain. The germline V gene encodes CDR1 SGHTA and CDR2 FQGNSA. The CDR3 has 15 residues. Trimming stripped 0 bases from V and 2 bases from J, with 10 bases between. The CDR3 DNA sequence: TGTGCCAGCAGCTTAGCAAGTTCCAAACAAGAGACCCAGTACTTC. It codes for CASSLASSKQETQYF.

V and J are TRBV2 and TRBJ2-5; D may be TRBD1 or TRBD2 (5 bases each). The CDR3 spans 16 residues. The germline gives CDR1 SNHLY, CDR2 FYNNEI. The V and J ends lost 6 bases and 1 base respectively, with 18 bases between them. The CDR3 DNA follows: TGTGCCAGCAGGGGGGAGAAGCGGAGTCCCCAAGAGACCCAGTACTTC. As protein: CASRGEKRSPQETQYF.

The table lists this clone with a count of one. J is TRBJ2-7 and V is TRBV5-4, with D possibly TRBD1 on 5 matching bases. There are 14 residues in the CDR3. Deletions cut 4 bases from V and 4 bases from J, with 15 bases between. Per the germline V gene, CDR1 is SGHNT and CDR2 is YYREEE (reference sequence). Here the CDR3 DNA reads TGTGCCAGCAGCGACAGACTTTCCTTATACGAGCAGTACTTC. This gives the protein CASSDRLSLYEQYF.

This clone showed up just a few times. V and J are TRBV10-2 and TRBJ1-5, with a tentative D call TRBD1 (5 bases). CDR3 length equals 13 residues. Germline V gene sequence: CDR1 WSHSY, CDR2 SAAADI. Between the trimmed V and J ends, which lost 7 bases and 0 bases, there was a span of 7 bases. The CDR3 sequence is CASKDSSNQPQHF. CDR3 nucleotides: TGCGCCAGCAAAGACAGTAGCAATCAGCCCCAGCATTTT.

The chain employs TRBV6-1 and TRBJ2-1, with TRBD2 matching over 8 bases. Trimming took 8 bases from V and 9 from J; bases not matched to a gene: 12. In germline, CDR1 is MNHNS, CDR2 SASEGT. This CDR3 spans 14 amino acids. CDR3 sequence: CASRSGGVDGEQFF. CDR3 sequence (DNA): TGTGCCAGCCGGTCCGGGGGGGTAGATGGTGAGCAGTTCTTC.

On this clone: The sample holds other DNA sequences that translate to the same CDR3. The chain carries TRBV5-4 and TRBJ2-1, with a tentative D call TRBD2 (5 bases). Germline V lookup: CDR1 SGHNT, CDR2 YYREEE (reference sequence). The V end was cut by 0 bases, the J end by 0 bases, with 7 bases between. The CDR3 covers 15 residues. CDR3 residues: CASSLGLSSYNEQFF. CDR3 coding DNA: TGTGCCAGCAGCTTGGGACTAAGCTCCTACAATGAGCAGTTCTTC.

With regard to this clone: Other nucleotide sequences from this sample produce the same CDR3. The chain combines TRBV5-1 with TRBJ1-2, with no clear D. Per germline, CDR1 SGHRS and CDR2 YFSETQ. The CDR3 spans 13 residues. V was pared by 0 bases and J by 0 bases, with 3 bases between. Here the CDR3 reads CASSLGANYGYTF. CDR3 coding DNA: TGCGCCAGCAGCTTGGGAGCTAACTATGGCTACACCTTC.

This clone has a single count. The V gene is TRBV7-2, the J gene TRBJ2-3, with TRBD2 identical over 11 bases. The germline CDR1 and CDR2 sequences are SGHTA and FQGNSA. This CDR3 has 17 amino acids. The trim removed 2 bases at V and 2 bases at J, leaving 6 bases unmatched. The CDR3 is CASSLFGTSGFTDTQYF. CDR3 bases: TGTGCCAGCAGCTTATTTGGGACTAGCGGATTCACAGATACGCAGTATTTT.

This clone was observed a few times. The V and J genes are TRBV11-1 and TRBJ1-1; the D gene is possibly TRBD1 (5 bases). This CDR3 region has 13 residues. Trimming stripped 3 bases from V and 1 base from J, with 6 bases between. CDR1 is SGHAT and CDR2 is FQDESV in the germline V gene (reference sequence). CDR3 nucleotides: TGTGCCAGCAGCTTCGGACAGAACACTGAAGCTTTCTTT. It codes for CASSFGQNTEAFF.

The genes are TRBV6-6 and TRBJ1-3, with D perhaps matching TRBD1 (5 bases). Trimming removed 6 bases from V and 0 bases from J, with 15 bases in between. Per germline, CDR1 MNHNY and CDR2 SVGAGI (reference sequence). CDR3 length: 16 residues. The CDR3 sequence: CASSSTGRDSGNTIYF. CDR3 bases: TGTGCCAGCAGCTCGACCGGCAGGGACTCTGGAAACACCATATATTTT.

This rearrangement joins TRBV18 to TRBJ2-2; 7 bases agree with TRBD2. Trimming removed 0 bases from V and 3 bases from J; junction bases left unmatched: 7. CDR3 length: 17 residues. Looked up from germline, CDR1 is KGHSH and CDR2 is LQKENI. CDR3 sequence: CASSPPGGPKYTGELFF. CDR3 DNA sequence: TGTGCCAGCTCACCACCGGGAGGGCCAAAGTACACCGGGGAGCTGTTTTTT.